One and the same sample provided the 2 T cell receptor beta chains below, sequenced in a study of T cell responses to AZD1222 COVID-19 vaccine. Only in-frame clones appear in the TCRdb table, and some are missing; sequencing was by immunoSEQ multiplex PCR. The sample includes approximately 110,000 clones, around 88% of them seen just once. Sequencing used peripheral blood, obtained on day 0 of AZD1222 vaccination. The receptors come from an adult in good health.

This clone was picked up one time. V usage is TRBV18 and J usage is TRBJ1-6; maybe TRBD1 (6 bases). This CDR3 has 13 residues. The germline V gene has CDR1 KGHSH and CDR2 LQKENI. Trimming took off 3 bases at V and 7 bases at J, with 7 bases between the two ends. The CDR3 DNA sequence: TGTGCCAGCTCACCGGACAGCAATTCACCCCTCCACTTT. It encodes CASSPDSNSPLHF.

V is TRBV18 and J is TRBJ1-1; 8 bases are shared with TRBD1. The ends lost 6 bases at V and 3 bases at J; junction bases unmatched: 9. There are 15 residues in the CDR3. Germline values: CDR1 KGHSH, CDR2 LQKENI. CDR3: CASSQGTGGYTEAFF. CDR3 nucleotide sequence: TGTGCCAGCTCCCAGGGAACAGGGGGATACACTGAAGCTTTCTTT.